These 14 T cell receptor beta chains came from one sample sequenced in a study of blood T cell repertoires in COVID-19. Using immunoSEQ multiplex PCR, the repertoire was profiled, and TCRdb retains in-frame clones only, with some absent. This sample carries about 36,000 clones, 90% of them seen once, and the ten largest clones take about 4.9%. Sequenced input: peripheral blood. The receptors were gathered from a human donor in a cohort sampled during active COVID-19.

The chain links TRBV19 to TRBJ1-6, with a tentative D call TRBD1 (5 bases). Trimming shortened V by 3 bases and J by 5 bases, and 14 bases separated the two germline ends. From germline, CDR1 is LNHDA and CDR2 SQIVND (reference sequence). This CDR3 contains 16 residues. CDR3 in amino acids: CASSIAGHLNNSPLHF. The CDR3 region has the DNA TGTGCCAGTAGTATTGCAGGGCACCTCAATAATTCACCCCTCCACTTT.

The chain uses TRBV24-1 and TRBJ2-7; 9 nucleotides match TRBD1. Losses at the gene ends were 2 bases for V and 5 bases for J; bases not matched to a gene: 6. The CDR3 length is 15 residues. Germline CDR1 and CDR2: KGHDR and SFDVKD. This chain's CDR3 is CATSDSGQGGDEQYF. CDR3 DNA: TGTGCCACCAGTGATTCGGGACAGGGAGGGGACGAGCAGTACTTC.

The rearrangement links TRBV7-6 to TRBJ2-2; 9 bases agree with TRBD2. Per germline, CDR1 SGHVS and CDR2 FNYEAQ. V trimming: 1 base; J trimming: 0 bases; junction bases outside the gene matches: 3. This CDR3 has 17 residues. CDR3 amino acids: CASSLVTSGTNTGELFF. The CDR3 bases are TGTGCCAGCAGCTTAGTGACTAGCGGAACGAACACCGGGGAGCTGTTTTTT.

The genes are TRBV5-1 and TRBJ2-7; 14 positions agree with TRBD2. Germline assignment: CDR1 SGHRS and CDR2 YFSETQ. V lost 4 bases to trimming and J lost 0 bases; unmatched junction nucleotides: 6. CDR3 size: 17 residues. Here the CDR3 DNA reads TGCGCCAGCAGCCCGGGACTAGCGGGAGTGTCCTCCTACGAGCAGTACTTC. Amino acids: CASSPGLAGVSSYEQYF.

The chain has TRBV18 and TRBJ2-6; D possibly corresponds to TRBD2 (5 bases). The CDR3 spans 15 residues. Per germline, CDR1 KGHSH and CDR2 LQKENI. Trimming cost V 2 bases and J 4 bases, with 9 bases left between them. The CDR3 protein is CASSPEGNGANVLTF. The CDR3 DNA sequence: TGTGCCAGCTCACCAGAGGGCAACGGGGCCAACGTCCTGACTTTC.

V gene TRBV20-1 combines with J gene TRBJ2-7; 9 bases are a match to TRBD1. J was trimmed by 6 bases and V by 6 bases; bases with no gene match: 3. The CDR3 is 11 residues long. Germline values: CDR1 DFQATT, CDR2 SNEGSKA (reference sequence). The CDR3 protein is CSAGTGSEQYF. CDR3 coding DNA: TGCAGTGCCGGGACAGGGAGCGAGCAGTACTTC.

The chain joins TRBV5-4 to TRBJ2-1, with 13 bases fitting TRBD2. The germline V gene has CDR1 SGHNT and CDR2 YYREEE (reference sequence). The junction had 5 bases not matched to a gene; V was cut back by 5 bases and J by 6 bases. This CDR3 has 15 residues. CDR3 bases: TGTGCCAGCAGTTTGACTAGCGGGAGGCGCAATGAGCAGTTCTTC. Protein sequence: CASSLTSGRRNEQFF.

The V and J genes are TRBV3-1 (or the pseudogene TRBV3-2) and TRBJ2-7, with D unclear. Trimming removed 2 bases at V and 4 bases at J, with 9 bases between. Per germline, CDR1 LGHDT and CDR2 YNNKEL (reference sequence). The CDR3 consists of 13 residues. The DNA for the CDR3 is TGTGCCAGCAGCCAATCCTCCGGTTACGAGCAGTACTTC. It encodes CASSQSSGYEQYF.

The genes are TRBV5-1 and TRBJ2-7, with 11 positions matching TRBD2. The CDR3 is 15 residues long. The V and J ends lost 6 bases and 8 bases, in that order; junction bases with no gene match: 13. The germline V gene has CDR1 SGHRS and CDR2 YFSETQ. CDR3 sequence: CASTPSVAGGPKQYF. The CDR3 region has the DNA TGCGCCAGCACACCCTCGGTAGCGGGAGGGCCTAAGCAGTACTTC.

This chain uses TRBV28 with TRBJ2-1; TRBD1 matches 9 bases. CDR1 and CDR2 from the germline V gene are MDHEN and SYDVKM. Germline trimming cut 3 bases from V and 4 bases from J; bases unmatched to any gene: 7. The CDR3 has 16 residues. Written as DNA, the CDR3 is TGTGCCAGCAGTTTGACAGACAGGGGGGGGTACAATGAGCAGTTCTTC. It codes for CASSLTDRGGYNEQFF.

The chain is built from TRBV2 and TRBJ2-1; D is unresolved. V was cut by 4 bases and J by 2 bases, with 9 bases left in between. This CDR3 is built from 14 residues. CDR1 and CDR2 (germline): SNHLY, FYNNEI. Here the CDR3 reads CASSVSRTYNEQFF. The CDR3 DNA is TGTGCCAGCAGTGTCAGCAGGACCTACAATGAGCAGTTCTTC.

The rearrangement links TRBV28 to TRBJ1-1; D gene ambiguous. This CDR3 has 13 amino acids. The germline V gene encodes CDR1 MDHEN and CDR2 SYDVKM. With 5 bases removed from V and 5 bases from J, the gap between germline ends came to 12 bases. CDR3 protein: CASSPVVSTEAFF. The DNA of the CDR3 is TGTGCCAGCAGTCCAGTTGTATCTACTGAAGCTTTCTTT.

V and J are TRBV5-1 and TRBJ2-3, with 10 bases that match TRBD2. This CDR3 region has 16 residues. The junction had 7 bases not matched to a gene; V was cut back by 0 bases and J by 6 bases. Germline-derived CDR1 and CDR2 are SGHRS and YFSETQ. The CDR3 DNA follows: TGCGCCAGCAGCTTGGCCTTTAGGACTAGCGGCGATACGCAGTATTTT. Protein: CASSLAFRTSGDTQYF.

CDR3 in amino acids: CASSLVGRANSLDTQYF. CDR3 nucleotide sequence: TGTGCCAGCAGCTTAGTAGGGCGGGCAAATTCCCTAGATACGCAGTATTTT. This sequence joins TRBV7-2 and TRBJ2-3; D may be TRBD2 (5 bases). CDR3 length equals 17 residues. The germline V and J ends were trimmed by 1 base and 5 bases, with 19 bases remaining between them. Germline loops: CDR1 SGHTA, CDR2 FQGNSA.